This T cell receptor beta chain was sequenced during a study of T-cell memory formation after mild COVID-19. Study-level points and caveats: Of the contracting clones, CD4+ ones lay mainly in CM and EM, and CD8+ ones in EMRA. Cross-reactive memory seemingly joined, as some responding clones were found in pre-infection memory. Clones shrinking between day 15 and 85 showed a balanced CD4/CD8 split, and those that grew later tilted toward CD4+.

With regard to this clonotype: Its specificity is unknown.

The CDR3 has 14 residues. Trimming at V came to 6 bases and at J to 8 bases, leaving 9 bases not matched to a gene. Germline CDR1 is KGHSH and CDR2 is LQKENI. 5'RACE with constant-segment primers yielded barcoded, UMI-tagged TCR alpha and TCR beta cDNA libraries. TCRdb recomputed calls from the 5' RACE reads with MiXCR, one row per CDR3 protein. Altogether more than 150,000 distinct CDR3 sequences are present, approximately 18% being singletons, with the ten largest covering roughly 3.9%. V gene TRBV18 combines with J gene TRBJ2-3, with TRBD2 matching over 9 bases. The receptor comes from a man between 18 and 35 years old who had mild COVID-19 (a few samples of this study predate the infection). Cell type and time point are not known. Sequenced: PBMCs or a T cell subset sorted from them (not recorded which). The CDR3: CASSQAGLAFTQYF. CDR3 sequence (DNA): TGTGCCAGCTCCCAAGCGGGACTAGCCTTTACGCAGTATTTT.